The 24 T cell receptor beta chains listed next were all sequenced from one sample in a study of blood T cell repertoires in COVID-19. Sequencing used immunoSEQ multiplex PCR; TCRdb keeps in-frame clones, though not all of them. This sample carries about 380,000 clones, roughly 90% of them seen once, and the ten largest clones take about 1.2%. The sequencing sample was made of peripheral blood. Every receptor here comes from a man aged 40-50 years with acute or convalescent COVID-19.

This chain uses TRBV28 with TRBJ2-1; 11 bases fit TRBD2. The CDR3 length is 16 residues. Germline V CDR1 and CDR2: MDHEN, SYDVKM. Trimming removed 3 bases from V and 4 bases from J; junction bases left unmatched: 5. The CDR3 region has the DNA TGTGCCAGCAGTTTTGGGTGGACTAGCGGGTACAATGAGCAGTTCTTC. Its protein product is CASSFGWTSGYNEQFF.

The chain carries TRBV6-6 and TRBJ2-7; the D gene is possibly TRBD1 (5 bases). Trimming stripped 6 bases from V and 3 bases from J, with 12 bases between. This CDR3 spans 13 amino acids. In germline, CDR1 is MNHNY, CDR2 SVGAGI (reference sequence). The CDR3 nucleotides read TGTGCCAGCAGGCAGGCAGGGAACTACGAGCAGTACTTC. It is translated as CASRQAGNYEQYF.

The chain joins TRBV10-3 to TRBJ1-2, with TRBD1 matching over 8 bases. Germline CDR1 and CDR2: ENHRY and SYGVKD. The CDR3 contains 13 residues. V lost 6 bases to trimming and J lost 6 bases; unmatched junction nucleotides: 6. The CDR3 region has the DNA TGTGCCATCAGCACCGGGACAGGTCATGGCTACACCTTC. This gives the protein CAISTGTGHGYTF.

The chain links TRBV19 to TRBJ2-1, with D uncertain. Trimming pared 6 bases from V and 3 bases from J, leaving 9 bases between. This CDR3 has 13 residues. Per the germline V gene, CDR1 is LNHDA and CDR2 is SQIVND (reference sequence). The CDR3 spells CASRMTHYNEQFF. The CDR3 bases are TGTGCCAGTAGGATGACACACTACAATGAGCAGTTCTTC. The whole variable domain, remainder taken from reference TRBV19 and TRBJ2-1, is DGGITQSPKYLFRKEGQNVTLSCEQNLNHDAMYWYRQDPGQGLRLIYYSQIVNDFQKGDIAEGYSVSREKKESFPLTVTSAQKNPTAFYLCASRMTHYNEQFFGPGTRLTVL.

This chain links TRBV9 with TRBJ1-1; no definite D call. CDR3 length equals 13 residues. Deletions cut 2 bases from V and 0 bases from J, with 5 bases between. CDR1 is SGDLS, CDR2 YYNGEE, per germline. CDR3 region: CASSVQMNTEAFF. CDR3 bases: TGTGCCAGCAGCGTGCAGATGAACACTGAAGCTTTCTTT.

This clone was seen just once. The chain recombines TRBV27 with TRBJ1-5, with D maybe TRBD1 (6 bases). V lost 4 bases and J 3 bases, leaving 16 bases between the germline ends. The CDR3 loop spans 16 amino acids. Germline V gene lookup returns CDR1 MNHEY and CDR2 SMNVEV (reference sequence). The CDR3 region has the DNA TGTGCCAGCAGTTATGGGTCGGGGGGCTTCAATCAGCCCCAGCATTTT. Amino acids: CASSYGSGGFNQPQHF.

The J gene is TRBJ1-4, the V gene TRBV6-5; 9 nucleotides line up with TRBD1. CDR1 is MNHEY, CDR2 SVGAGI, per germline. Losses at the gene ends were 5 bases for V and 8 bases for J; bases not matched to a gene: 9. CDR3 length: 15 residues. The CDR3 spells CASSRTGTGLEKLFF. In DNA form, the CDR3 reads TGTGCCAGCAGTAGAACCGGGACAGGGTTGGAAAAACTGTTTTTT.

In the case of this clone: Distinct nucleotide sequences in the sample also encode this CDR3. J is TRBJ1-5 and V is TRBV12-3 or TRBV12-4, with D possibly matching TRBD1 (5 bases). Trimming left V 3 bases short and J 5 bases short, with 8 bases between. The CDR3 contains 13 residues. The CDR3 sequence: CASSLGLHQPQHF. The DNA of the CDR3 is TGTGCCAGCAGTTTGGGACTTCATCAGCCCCAGCATTTT.

This sequence joins TRBV30 and TRBJ1-4; D is unresolved. The CDR3 sequence is 16 residues long. Germline V gene sequence: CDR1 GTSNPN, CDR2 SVGIG (reference sequence). V gave up 0 bases and J gave up 2 bases, with 13 bases separating them. The CDR3 nucleotides read TGTGCCTGGAGTGTACCTTCAGGATCCACTAATGAAAAACTGTTTTTT. Encoded protein: CAWSVPSGSTNEKLFF.

J is TRBJ2-7 and V is TRBV28; maybe TRBD2 (6 bases). This CDR3 region has 14 residues. CDR1 and CDR2 (germline): MDHEN, SYDVKM. Trimming pared 5 bases from V and 1 base from J, leaving 12 bases between. This CDR3 is CASSPVSGSYEQYF. In DNA form, the CDR3 reads TGTGCCAGCAGTCCCGTGAGCGGGTCCTACGAGCAGTACTTC.

This chain joins TRBV5-1 and TRBJ2-7; D is uncertain. Germline-derived CDR1 and CDR2 are SGHRS and YFSETQ. CDR3 length equals 15 residues. V was clipped by 0 bases and J by 5 bases, with 15 bases between them. The CDR3 DNA is TGCGCCAGCAGCTTGGTTGTTTCTGGCATCCACGAGCAGTACTTC. As protein: CASSLVVSGIHEQYF.

The CDR3 spells CASSPGTSPLAKNIQYF. Written as DNA, the CDR3 is TGCGCCAGCAGCCCCGGGACTAGCCCTTTAGCCAAAAACATTCAGTACTTC. J is TRBJ2-4 and V is TRBV5-1; TRBD2 matches 9 bases. Germline CDR1 is SGHRS and CDR2 is YFSETQ. V was clipped by 4 bases and J by 0 bases; unmatched bases: 8. CDR3 length equals 17 residues. Based on the CDR3 plus reference TRBV5-1 and TRBJ2-4, the full variable domain is KAGVTQTPRYLIKTRGQQVTLSCSPISGHRSVSWYQQTPGQGLQFLFEYFSETQRNKGNFPGRFSGRQFSNSRSEMNVSTLELGDSALYLCASSPGTSPLAKNIQYFGAGTRLSVL.

This rearrangement joins TRBV3-1 (or the pseudogene TRBV3-2) to TRBJ2-7; a possible D gene is TRBD1 (5 bases). The V and J ends lost 0 bases and 0 bases respectively, with 15 bases between them. This CDR3 has 17 residues. The germline gives CDR1 LGHDT, CDR2 YNNKEL (reference sequence). The CDR3 spells CASSQDLEAGSSYEQYF. The DNA for the CDR3 is TGTGCCAGCAGCCAAGATTTAGAAGCAGGGTCCTCCTACGAGCAGTACTTC.

This chain connects TRBV28 to TRBJ1-2; D may be TRBD1 (5 bases). The germline gives CDR1 MDHEN, CDR2 SYDVKM. The length of the CDR3 is 14 residues. Trimming cost V 3 bases and J 5 bases, with 13 bases left between them. CDR3 protein: CASSFKGRSYGYTF. The CDR3 coding sequence is TGTGCCAGCAGTTTTAAGGGGAGGAGTTATGGCTACACCTTC.

The rearrangement joins TRBV6-1 to TRBJ1-1; D uncertain. V was trimmed by 2 bases and J by 1 base, leaving 8 bases between them. The length of the CDR3 is 14 residues. Germline CDR1 reads MNHNS; CDR2 reads SASEGT. In nucleotides, the CDR3 is TGTGCCAGCAGTGAAAAGCCCACGAACACTGAAGCTTTCTTT. This codes for CASSEKPTNTEAFF.

Regarding this clone: Compared with germline, one end of the junction differs, possibly owing to a read error. This chain uses TRBV2 with TRBJ1-4; possible D gene TRBD1, 5 bases. This CDR3 has 11 residues. The germline CDR1 and CDR2 sequences are SNHLY and FYNNEI. In DNA form, the CDR3 reads TGTGCCAGCAGTGAAAGCGGGGCGGCGATTTTT. It yields the protein CASSESGAAIF.

This chain connects TRBV28 to TRBJ1-5, with 7 positions matching TRBD1. The J segment lost 0 bases and the V segment lost 5 bases, leaving 19 bases of the junction unmatched. The CDR3 is made up of 20 amino acids. CDR1 is MDHEN and CDR2 is SYDVKM in the germline V gene. Written as DNA, the CDR3 is TGTGCCAGCAGTCCCTGGTATGGAGACAGGGAGACGTATAGCAATCAGCCCCAGCATTTT. It codes for CASSPWYGDRETYSNQPQHF.

This chain links TRBV28 with TRBJ1-6; 9 nucleotides align to TRBD1. Trimming cost V 6 bases and J 6 bases; bases outside gene matches: 6. Germline CDR1 and CDR2: MDHEN and SYDVKM. This CDR3 spans 15 amino acids. This CDR3 is CASRGSTGGNSPLHF. The CDR3 DNA follows: TGTGCCAGCAGGGGATCGACAGGGGGTAATTCACCCCTCCACTTT.

The J gene is TRBJ1-5, the V gene TRBV30; D might be TRBD1 (5 bases). Trimming pared 0 bases from V and 1 base from J, leaving 7 bases between. In germline, CDR1 is GTSNPN, CDR2 SVGIG (reference sequence). The CDR3 loop spans 14 amino acids. CDR3 nucleotides: TGTGCCTGGAGTGTGTCAGGGAGCAATCAGCCCCAGCATTTT. Its translation is CAWSVSGSNQPQHF.

V gene TRBV6-5 combines with J gene TRBJ2-4, with TRBD2 identical over 9 bases. Germline V gene lookup returns CDR1 MNHEY and CDR2 SVGAGI. The CDR3 extends over 13 amino acids. V lost 6 bases and J lost 15; bases outside the gene matches: 12. The DNA for the CDR3 is TGTGCCAGCAGCCGGCGGGGGGGGAGCGGGCGGTACTTC. Translation: CASSRRGGSGRYF.

This CDR3 is CASSHDGGTEAFF. Written as DNA, the CDR3 is TGTGCCAGCAGCCACGACGGGGGCACTGAAGCTTTCTTT. The V and J genes are TRBV6-2 or TRBV6-3 and TRBJ1-1; maybe TRBD1 (5 bases). Per germline, CDR1 MNHEY and CDR2 SVGEGT. The CDR3 sequence is 13 residues long. V was clipped by 6 bases and J by 4 bases, with 12 bases between them.

The chain couples TRBV5-1 to TRBJ2-7, with TRBD2 identical over 7 bases. CDR1 and CDR2 (germline): SGHRS, YFSETQ. V lost 6 bases, J lost 0 bases, and 12 bases stayed unmatched. The CDR3 is made up of 16 amino acids. Written as DNA, the CDR3 is TGCGCCAGCAACCCTCTCCGCGGGGGTGACTCCTACGAGCAGTACTTC. It codes for CASNPLRGGDSYEQYF. Drawing the rest from reference TRBV5-1 and TRBJ2-7, the complete variable domain is KAGVTQTPRYLIKTRGQQVTLSCSPISGHRSVSWYQQTPGQGLQFLFEYFSETQRNKGNFPGRFSGRQFSNSRSEMNVSTLELGDSALYLCASNPLRGGDSYEQYFGPGTRLTVT.

The rearrangement joins TRBV27 to TRBJ2-7, with 9 bases aligning to TRBD1. The germline V gene encodes CDR1 MNHEY and CDR2 SMNVEV (reference sequence). This CDR3 spans 15 amino acids. V was clipped by 5 bases and J by 4 bases; unmatched bases: 9. CDR3 nucleotides: TGTGCCAGCAGTGCAACAGGGGGCTTATGGTACGAGCAGTACTTC. Translation gives CASSATGGLWYEQYF.

The CDR3 nucleotides read TGCGCCAGCAGCGGGCAGGGGGTGGACTATGGCTACACCTTC. Protein: CASSGQGVDYGYTF. The rearrangement links TRBV5-1 to TRBJ1-2, with 7 bases that match TRBD1. V lost 4 bases to trimming and J lost 3 bases; unmatched junction nucleotides: 6. CDR3 length: 14 amino acids. Per germline, CDR1 SGHRS and CDR2 YFSETQ.